One and the same sample provided the 10 T cell receptor beta chains below, sequenced in a study of T cells after yellow fever vaccination. TCRdb redid the calling of the 5' RACE reads with MiXCR, one entry per CDR3 protein. The repertoire holds 200,000 to 300,000 distinct CDR3 sequences, with 6.7% as singletons. Sequences were derived from CD4+ T cells sorted from PBMCs, sampled on the day of the yellow fever booster vaccination. These receptors came from a man aged 25 to 40 who received the YFV17D yellow fever vaccine.

The J gene is TRBJ2-7, the V gene TRBV7-3; D may be TRBD1 (6 bases). In germline, CDR1 is SGHTA, CDR2 FQGTGA. The germline V and J ends were trimmed by 8 bases and 7 bases, with 21 bases remaining between them. This CDR3 contains 14 residues. CDR3: CASQLGAGTREQYF. In DNA form, the CDR3 reads TGTGCCAGCCAACTGGGGGCAGGTACCCGGGAGCAGTACTTC.

This clonotype occurred a few times. This chain joins TRBV12-3 or TRBV12-4 and TRBJ2-1; D could derive from TRBD1 or TRBD2 (6 bases each). The CDR3 is 16 amino acids. V dropped 6 bases and J dropped 6 bases, with 21 bases sitting between them. CDR3 in amino acids: CASSTLGGSLRNEQFF. The CDR3 DNA sequence: TGTGCCAGCAGCACTCTGGGGGGCTCCTTACGCAATGAGCAGTTCTTC.

Of note for this clonotype: This may arise from a read error, as a much more abundant clone is one base away. V usage is TRBV27 and J usage is TRBJ1-2; D may be TRBD1 (5 bases). This CDR3 is built from 13 residues. Germline CDR1 and CDR2: MNHEY and SMNVEV (reference sequence). V gave up 7 bases and J gave up 4 bases, with 13 bases separating them. The CDR3 DNA follows: TGTGCCAGCAAGCTGACAGTTATCTATGGCTACACCTTC. Residues: CASKLTVIYGYTF.

V is TRBV7-7 and J is TRBJ2-2; D not certain. This CDR3 is built from 13 residues. From germline, CDR1 is SSHAT and CDR2 FNYEAQ (reference sequence). V was trimmed by 5 bases and J by 2 bases, leaving 6 bases between them. This CDR3 is CASSHGNTGELFF. CDR3 DNA sequence: TGTGCCAGCAGCCACGGCAACACCGGGGAGCTGTTTTTT.

The gene calls are TRBV12-3 or TRBV12-4 and TRBJ2-7, with D possibly matching TRBD2 (6 bases). V gave up 5 bases and J gave up 4 bases, with 15 bases separating them. The CDR3 totals 14 residues. CDR3 nucleotide sequence: TGTGCCAGCAGTCCGGGACTCCCGTTTTACGAGCAGTACTTC. Residues: CASSPGLPFYEQYF.

This clonotype showed up just a few times. The chain uses TRBV25-1 and TRBJ2-7, with D tentatively TRBD1 or TRBD2 (6 bases each). Germline V gene lookup returns CDR1 MGHDK and CDR2 SYGVNS. Trimming shortened V by 9 bases and J by 6 bases, and 12 bases separated the two germline ends. The CDR3 is 11 residues long. CDR3 amino acids: CASREGGEQYF. CDR3 bases: TGTGCCAGTAGAGAGGGGGGCGAGCAGTACTTC.

Only a few counts were recorded for this clonotype. The genes are TRBV7-2 and TRBJ2-7; 10 bases line up with TRBD1. The trim removed 5 bases at V and 11 bases at J, leaving 9 bases unmatched. Germline assignment: CDR1 SGHTA and CDR2 FQGNSA. This CDR3 has 13 residues. The CDR3 DNA reads TGTGCCAGCAGCCTCACGGGACAGGGGAGTAAGTACTTC. The encoded protein is CASSLTGQGSKYF.

This clonotype was detected ten times or more. The chain uses TRBV7-2 and TRBJ2-2; the D is unclear. Trimming removed 4 bases from V and 3 bases from J, with 6 bases in between. The CDR3 extends over 13 amino acids. Germline loops: CDR1 SGHTA, CDR2 FQGNSA. CDR3 amino acids: CASSSQYTGELFF. The CDR3 DNA follows: TGTGCCAGCAGCTCCCAGTACACCGGGGAGCTGTTTTTT.

This clonotype was detected ten times or more. The rearrangement links TRBV20-1 to TRBJ2-3, with 14 bases aligning to TRBD2. The CDR3 sequence is 18 residues long. V gave up 3 bases and J gave up 1 base; unmatched junction bases: 9. From germline, CDR1 is DFQATT and CDR2 SNEGSKA (reference sequence). The CDR3 region has the DNA TGCAGTGCTAGTAAGGGACTAGCGGGAGTAAGAGGCACAGATACGCAGTATTTT. Translating gives CSASKGLAGVRGTDTQYF.

This clonotype has just a few counts. This chain uses TRBV5-1 with TRBJ2-6; the match to TRBD2 covers 9 bases. Trimming cost V 4 bases and J 2 bases; bases outside gene matches: 13. The CDR3 length is 19 residues. Germline values: CDR1 SGHRS, CDR2 YFSETQ. The CDR3 protein is CASSRGSGSRPTGANVLTF. The DNA of the CDR3 is TGCGCCAGCAGCCGTGGTAGCGGGAGTCGACCTACTGGGGCCAACGTCCTGACTTTC.